Sequencing of this T cell receptor beta chain was carried out in a study of CD8 T cells in ankylosing spondylitis. Trimming shortened V by 3 bases and J by 4 bases, and 14 bases separated the two germline ends. CDR3 size: 15 residues. The germline V gene has CDR1 SEHNR and CDR2 FQNEAQ (reference sequence). Study results and caveats: CD8+ cells made up the disease-linked clones, which were relatively rare in peripheral blood. There were earlier reports of some motif variants in reactive arthritis synovial fluid and blood. Characteristic of ankylosing spondylitis blood, it appeared, was a TCR beta motif comprising about eight highly homologous variants.

TCRdb fed the 5' RACE reads into MiXCR, producing one record per CDR3 protein. The table includes about 510,000 distinct CDR3 sequences, approximately 5% detected once. This clonotype has only a few counts. What it recognizes is unknown. The TCR comes from a male donor with ankylosing spondylitis. This chain uses TRBV7-9 with TRBJ2-3, with D possibly matching TRBD1 (5 bases). Material for sequencing was blood, either unsorted or a sorted T cell fraction (not recorded which). The CDR3 sequence: CASSFGQGRADTQYF. CDR3 nucleotide sequence: TGTGCCAGCAGCTTCGGGCAGGGAAGGGCAGATACGCAGTATTTT.